The 21 T cell receptor beta chains below come from one sample, sequenced in a study of low-dose radiotherapy and immunotherapy resistance in tumors. Time point: after trial treatment. This sample's treatment: LDRT plus nivolumab, ipilimumab, low-dose cyclophosphamide and aspirin (RACIN trial). cDNA synthesis used a TRAV/TRBV-specific primer set for both chains. For amplifying TCRs, the PCR ran for roughly 20 cycles with Phusion, which was used together with a constant-region primer and the adapter on the V primers. TCRdb redid the calling of the reads with MiXCR, one entry per CDR3 protein. The data show under 75,000 distinct CDR3 sequences, 23% seen once. The material sequenced was PBMCs, taken after low-dose radiotherapy plus immunotherapy. Source of these receptors: a male donor with prostate cancer.

In this sample, this clonotype turned up many times. The chain uses TRBV19 and TRBJ2-1; TRBD1 agrees at 12 bases. The CDR3 covers 17 residues. The V gene's germline CDR1 is LNHDA and CDR2 SQIVND (reference sequence). V shed 7 bases, J shed 8 bases, and the junction held 15 bases outside the gene matches. CDR3 region: CASTTPRGTGGSDEQFF. In DNA form, the CDR3 reads TGTGCCAGTACCACCCCTCGGGGGACAGGGGGCAGCGATGAGCAGTTCTTC.

This clonotype was seen ten or more times. The chain uses TRBV30 and TRBJ1-6; D may be TRBD1 (6 bases). V lost 2 bases and J lost 11, with 22 bases in between. Germline values: CDR1 GTSNPN, CDR2 SVGIG (reference sequence). The CDR3 length is 16 residues. CDR3 protein: CAWSYERGAAPPPLHF. CDR3 in DNA: TGTGCCTGGAGTTACGAACGGGGGGCTGCGCCCCCACCCCTCCACTTT.

This clonotype came up many times. The chain carries TRBV10-3 and TRBJ2-1; D gene ambiguous. Germline V gives CDR1 ENHRY, CDR2 SYGVKD. Trimming took 3 bases from V and 0 from J, leaving 9 bases between them. This CDR3 is 15 amino acids long. CDR3 DNA sequence: TGTGCCATCAGTGATCGGACGCCCTCCTACAATGAGCAGTTCTTC. It specifies CAISDRTPSYNEQFF.

The CDR3 DNA follows: TGTGCCAGCAGGGCCGGACAGGGGATGTATCAGCCCCAGCATTTT. This encodes CASRAGQGMYQPQHF. The chain has TRBV28 and TRBJ1-5; 9 bases fit TRBD1. The CDR3 has 15 residues. J lost 5 bases, V lost 6 bases, and 8 bases had no gene match. Germline V gene lookup returns CDR1 MDHEN and CDR2 SYDVKM.

This clonotype was recorded many times. V usage is TRBV7-2 and J usage is TRBJ2-5; D is uncertain. This CDR3 is built from 15 residues. Germline CDR1 and CDR2: SGHTA and FQGNSA. V gave up 3 bases and J gave up 5 bases, with 16 bases separating them. For the CDR3, the DNA is TGTGCCAGCAGCTTCTCGACCCCCGGGCCCGAGACCCAGTACTTC. Translating it yields CASSFSTPGPETQYF. Full variable domain (remainder filled in from reference TRBV7-2 and TRBJ2-5): GAGVSQSPSNKVTEKGKDVELRCDPISGHTALYWYRQSLGQGLEFLIYFQGNSAPDKSGLPSDRFSAERTGGSVSTLTIQRTQQEDSAVYLCASSFSTPGPETQYFGPGTRLLVL.

This clonotype showed up just once. With only one base between it and a far larger clone, this is likely a read error. V and J are TRBV5-1 and TRBJ2-7; either TRBD1 or TRBD2 may fit D (5 bases each). V was cut by 6 bases and J by 7 bases, with 17 bases left in between. CDR1 and CDR2 from the germline V gene are SGHRS and YFSETQ. The CDR3 loop spans 13 amino acids. This CDR3 reads CASNTGTIDEQYF. CDR3 bases: TGCGCCAGCAATACCGGGACGATCGATGAGCAGTACTTC.

This clonotype showed up many times. As DNA, the CDR3 is TGTGCCAGCAGCTTGGGTCGGGCCGCCCCGCTCGGAGATACGCAGTATTTT. Translated: CASSLGRAAPLGDTQYF. This chain connects TRBV11-1 to TRBJ2-3; D remains unclear. CDR1 and CDR2 from the germline V gene are SGHAT and FQDESV (reference sequence). Trimming took 3 bases from V and 5 from J, leaving 21 bases between them. The CDR3 has 17 residues.

This clonotype came up many times. V and J are TRBV6-2 or TRBV6-3 and TRBJ1-2, with TRBD1 matching 7 bases. The CDR3 is 15 residues long. V lost 10 bases to trimming and J lost 0 bases; unmatched junction nucleotides: 11. Per the germline V gene, CDR1 is MNHEY and CDR2 is SVGEGT. CDR3 loop: CATRTGSSSNYGYTF. The CDR3 DNA sequence: TGTGCCACCCGGACAGGATCTTCCTCTAACTATGGCTACACCTTC.

The chain links TRBV4-3 to TRBJ2-1, with TRBD2 matching over 7 bases. Per the germline V gene, CDR1 is LGHNA and CDR2 is YSLEER. The CDR3 has 17 amino acids. The V segment lost 2 bases and the J segment 7 bases; nucleotides outside the gene matches: 14. CDR3 nucleotide sequence: TGCGCCAGCAGCCAAAGTCCCGCTGCGGGGGTTTGGAATGAGCAGTTCTTC. Translation gives CASSQSPAAGVWNEQFF.

This clonotype was recorded at least ten times. V gene TRBV20-1 combines with J gene TRBJ2-5, with 8 bases identical to TRBD2. Germline V gene lookup returns CDR1 DFQATT and CDR2 SNEGSKA (reference sequence). V dropped 0 bases and J dropped 4; count of bases not matched to a gene: 7. The CDR3 is made up of 15 amino acids. The CDR3 DNA follows: TGCAGTGCTAGAGAAACCGGGGGGGCCGGAGAGACCCAGTACTTC. Encoded protein: CSARETGGAGETQYF.

This clonotype was seen repeatedly, ten times or more. The rearrangement links TRBV6-5 to TRBJ1-5, with D possibly TRBD1 on 5 matching bases. V gave up 0 bases and J gave up 4 bases, with 16 bases separating them. Germline CDR1 reads MNHEY; CDR2 reads SVGAGI. This CDR3 is 17 amino acids long. CDR3 residues: CASSYSIPGTFNQPQHF. The CDR3 DNA is TGTGCCAGCAGTTACTCGATACCGGGGACCTTTAATCAGCCCCAGCATTTT.

This clonotype has at least ten counts. V usage is TRBV29-1 and J usage is TRBJ1-4, with 7 bases that match TRBD1. The CDR3 loop spans 13 amino acids. Per the germline V gene, CDR1 is SQVTM and CDR2 is ANQGSEA. With V trimmed by 5 bases and J by 5 bases, 5 bases remained unmatched. CDR3: CSVMDRPNEKLFF. As DNA, the CDR3 is TGCAGCGTTATGGACAGGCCGAATGAAAAACTGTTTTTT.

With respect to this clonotype: With a far larger clone one base away, a read error is the likely cause. The rearrangement uses TRBV7-8 and TRBJ2-1; D tentatively reads TRBD1 or TRBD2 (5 bases each). V dropped 7 bases and J dropped 10 bases, with 23 bases sitting between them. Germline V gene lookup returns CDR1 SGHVS and CDR2 FQNEAQ. The CDR3 spans 15 residues. The chain's CDR3 is CASTFRPTGTYEQFF. CDR3 bases: TGTGCCAGCACCTTTCGTCCCACCGGGACCTACGAGCAGTTCTTC.

In its sample, this clonotype was seen many times. The chain joins TRBV20-1 to TRBJ2-3; 11 bases agree with TRBD2. The CDR3 contains 18 residues. Trimming at V came to 6 bases and at J to 1 base, leaving 15 bases not matched to a gene. Germline values: CDR1 DFQATT, CDR2 SNEGSKA (reference sequence). The CDR3 sequence: CSAIASGRRGGGTDTQYF. The CDR3 DNA reads TGCAGTGCAATTGCTAGCGGGAGGAGGGGGGGCGGCACAGATACGCAGTATTTT.

The table lists this clonotype with many counts. The J gene is TRBJ2-1, the V gene TRBV15; D is perhaps TRBD1 or TRBD2 (5 bases each). The V gene lost 0 bases and the J gene lost 0 bases, with 9 bases spanning the gap. The germline V gene has CDR1 LNHNV and CDR2 YYDKDF (reference sequence). This CDR3 region has 16 residues. CDR3 protein: CATSRDRGSSYNEQFF. The CDR3 DNA sequence: TGTGCCACCAGCAGAGACCGGGGCTCCTCCTACAATGAGCAGTTCTTC.

Details on this clonotype: A read error is the likely source, as a far larger clone sits one nucleotide away. J is TRBJ2-1 and V is TRBV5-8, with D unresolved. The CDR3 length is 12 residues. Germline V gene sequence: CDR1 SGHTS, CDR2 YDEGEE. CDR3 protein: CASGLIFDEQFF. CDR3 coding DNA: TGTGCCAGCGGCTTGATTTTCGATGAGCAGTTCTTC.

In the case of this clonotype: The DNA is omitted, as the CDR3 cannot be located on it reliably, and the CDR3 follows TCRdb's listing. The gene calls are TRBV27 and TRBJ2-2. The germline CDR1 and CDR2 sequences are MNHEY and SMNVEV (reference sequence). The CDR3 is made up of 17 amino acids, end residues included. The CDR3 protein is CASSLSLRTGTGELFFF.

In its sample, this clonotype was seen many times. The V and J genes are TRBV5-1 and TRBJ2-2; the match to TRBD1 covers 8 bases. Trimming removed 4 bases from V and 7 bases from J; junction bases left unmatched: 9. Looked up from germline, CDR1 is SGHRS and CDR2 is YFSETQ. CDR3 length: 15 amino acids. Here the CDR3 reads CASSAMTGAGGELFF. The CDR3 region has the DNA TGCGCCAGCAGCGCAATGACAGGGGCTGGCGGGGAGCTGTTTTTT.

There are many counts of this clonotype. This chain joins TRBV2 and TRBJ2-3; 11 nucleotides agree with TRBD2. V lost 4 bases, J lost 0 bases, and 6 bases stayed unmatched. The length of the CDR3 is 17 residues. Germline CDR1 SNHLY, CDR2 FYNNEI. The CDR3 DNA reads as TGTGCCAGCAGTGGATCTAGCGGGGGGCGTAGCACAGATACGCAGTATTTT. Translated: CASSGSSGGRSTDTQYF.

The chain employs TRBV5-1 and TRBJ2-7; 15 nucleotides agree with TRBD2. Trimming took 4 bases from V and 1 from J; bases not matched to a gene: 6. This CDR3 is built from 17 residues. Germline V CDR1 and CDR2: SGHRS, YFSETQ. The CDR3 sequence is CASSTGLAGGRSYEQYF. CDR3 DNA sequence: TGCGCCAGCAGCACAGGACTAGCGGGGGGGAGATCCTACGAGCAGTACTTC. Full variable domain (remainder filled in from reference TRBV5-1 and TRBJ2-7): KAGVTQTPRYLIKTRGQQVTLSCSPISGHRSVSWYQQTPGQGLQFLFEYFSETQRNKGNFPGRFSGRQFSNSRSEMNVSTLELGDSALYLCASSTGLAGGRSYEQYFGPGTRLTVT.

This clonotype was seen ten or more times. The chain has TRBV5-1 and TRBJ1-4; D may be TRBD1 (5 bases). The CDR3 spans 15 residues. Germline V gives CDR1 SGHRS, CDR2 YFSETQ. Deletions cut 3 bases from V and 2 bases from J, with 11 bases between. This CDR3 reads CASSSGYTTNEKLFF. CDR3 bases: TGCGCCAGCAGCTCAGGGTATACGACTAATGAAAAACTGTTTTTT.